Following are 14 T cell receptor beta chains from one sample sequenced in a study of blood T cell repertoires in COVID-19. Method: immunoSEQ multiplex PCR; TCRdb's copy keeps in-frame clones and lacks some. The table shows under 150,000 clones, with about 85% occurring only once. The sequenced sample was peripheral blood. The receptors derive from a human donor in a cohort sampled during active COVID-19.

CDR3 DNA: TGTGCCAGCAGCCCGGCGGGACTAGGAGGCACCGGGGAGCTGTTTTTT. Its protein product is CASSPAGLGGTGELFF. V gene TRBV11-2 combines with J gene TRBJ2-2, with 8 nucleotides matching TRBD2. V dropped 5 bases and J dropped 4; count of bases not matched to a gene: 9. CDR1 and CDR2 from the germline V gene are SGHAT and FQNNGV. The CDR3 runs to 16 residues.

The V gene is TRBV4-2, the J gene TRBJ2-7, with TRBD2 as a possible D gene (6 bases). This CDR3 comprises 15 residues. Looked up from germline, CDR1 is LGHNA and CDR2 is YNFKEQ. V was shortened by 1 base and J by 0 bases, with 10 bases between the two germline ends. CDR3 in amino acids: CASSQVATSSYEQYF. The CDR3, as DNA: TGTGCCAGCAGCCAAGTTGCGACTAGCTCCTACGAGCAGTACTTC.

The chain recombines TRBV4-3 with TRBJ1-4; D unresolved. The CDR3 length is 15 residues. Germline V gene data show CDR1 as LGHNA and CDR2 as YSLEER. V was clipped by 1 base and J by 8 bases, with 14 bases between them. The CDR3 sequence: CASSQGFAGYEKLFF. The CDR3 DNA sequence: TGCGCCAGCAGCCAAGGATTTGCCGGGTACGAAAAACTGTTTTTT.

This clone was counted once. The chain joins TRBV6-5 to TRBJ2-1, with TRBD2 matching 13 bases. The CDR3 sequence is 14 residues long. After removal of 2 bases from V and 9 bases from J, the junction contained 1 base not matched to a gene. Germline lookup yields CDR1 MNHEY and CDR2 SVGAGI. CDR3 DNA sequence: TGTGCCAGCAGTTACGGGACTAGCGGGGTTGAGCAGTTCTTC. Amino acid sequence: CASSYGTSGVEQFF.

The rearrangement uses TRBV4-2 and TRBJ2-5; 12 bases agree with TRBD2. The CDR3 spans 16 residues. Per germline, CDR1 LGHNA and CDR2 YNFKEQ. Trimming at V came to 4 bases and at J to 2 bases, leaving 5 bases not matched to a gene. CDR3 residues: CASSRPSGGDQETQYF. As DNA, the CDR3 is TGTGCCAGCAGCCGCCCTAGCGGGGGGGATCAAGAGACCCAGTACTTC.

This chain connects TRBV19 to TRBJ1-5, with D hard to call. CDR3 length equals 15 residues. V lost 1 base and J lost 5, with 12 bases in between. CDR1 is LNHDA and CDR2 is SQIVND in the germline V gene (reference sequence). CDR3 sequence (DNA): TGTGCCAGTAGTATAGCACTGAGCGTCGATCAGCCCCAGCATTTT. Translating it yields CASSIALSVDQPQHF.

The V and J genes are TRBV29-1 and TRBJ1-1; TRBD1 aligns across 7 bases. The CDR3 is 16 residues long. Trimming removed 4 bases from V and 4 bases from J; junction bases left unmatched: 15. CDR1 and CDR2 from the germline V gene are SQVTM and ANQGSEA. The CDR3 DNA follows: TGCAGCGTTGTACCAGGGGGTATTAGAGTCGGCACTGAAGCTTTCTTT. Its translation: CSVVPGGIRVGTEAFF.

The V call is TRBV7-2, the J call TRBJ1-3, with D possibly being TRBD1 (5 bases). CDR1 is SGHTA and CDR2 is FQGNSA in the germline V gene. Trimming shortened V by 3 bases and J by 4 bases, and 7 bases separated the two germline ends. The CDR3 has 13 residues. This CDR3 reads CASSLGHGNTIYF. CDR3 sequence (DNA): TGTGCCAGCAGCTTGGGGCACGGAAACACCATATATTTT.

The chain joins TRBV11-2 to TRBJ2-7; 9 nucleotides line up with TRBD1. The CDR3 runs to 15 residues. Germline loops: CDR1 SGHAT, CDR2 FQNNGV. With V trimmed by 3 bases and J by 5 bases, 8 bases remained unmatched. This chain's CDR3 is CASSFGDRVTDEQYF. The CDR3 DNA sequence: TGTGCCAGCAGCTTTGGGGACAGGGTGACCGACGAGCAGTACTTC.

The chain joins TRBV18 to TRBJ1-1, with D perhaps matching TRBD1 (5 bases). Between the trimmed V and J ends, which lost 1 base and 6 bases, there was a span of 12 bases. This CDR3 comprises 14 residues. In germline, CDR1 is KGHSH, CDR2 LQKENI. CDR3 DNA: TGTGCCAGCTCACCACGCCAGGGTTGGGCTGAAGCTTTCTTT. The encoded protein is CASSPRQGWAEAFF.

This CDR3 is CATSRGGVAGELFF. Here the CDR3 DNA reads TGTGCCACCAGCAGGGGTGGAGTAGCCGGGGAGCTGTTTTTT. This chain links TRBV15 with TRBJ2-2; D not certain. The CDR3 length is 14 residues. Germline CDR1 is LNHNV and CDR2 is YYDKDF (reference sequence). V was trimmed by 3 bases and J by 6 bases, leaving 11 bases between them.

The chain carries TRBV6-6 and TRBJ2-3, with 9 bases lining up with TRBD2. The trim removed 6 bases at V and 1 base at J, leaving 14 bases unmatched. The CDR3 length is 18 residues. The germline V gene encodes CDR1 MNHNY and CDR2 SVGAGI (reference sequence). The CDR3 loop is CASSRARQGGGGTDTQYF. CDR3 DNA: TGTGCCAGCAGCCGAGCCCGCCAGGGCGGGGGGGGCACAGATACGCAGTATTTT.

V usage is TRBV15 and J usage is TRBJ2-3; 13 positions match TRBD2. The CDR3 is 19 residues long. In germline, CDR1 is LNHNV, CDR2 YYDKDF (reference sequence). The V gene end was trimmed by 3 bases and the J gene end by 1 base; junction bases not matched to a gene: 10. Written as DNA, the CDR3 is TGTGCCACCAGCAGCGGGACTAGCGGGGCCCTTAGGCGCACAGATACGCAGTATTTT. Amino acid sequence: CATSSGTSGALRRTDTQYF.

The chain couples TRBV9 to TRBJ2-7; D possibly corresponds to TRBD1 (8 bases). V lost 1 base and J lost 7, with 15 bases in between. CDR1 and CDR2 (germline): SGDLS, YYNGEE. This CDR3 has 14 amino acids. The CDR3 here is CASSVRGGDREQYF. The CDR3, as DNA: TGTGCCAGCAGCGTAAGAGGGGGGGACAGGGAGCAGTACTTC.